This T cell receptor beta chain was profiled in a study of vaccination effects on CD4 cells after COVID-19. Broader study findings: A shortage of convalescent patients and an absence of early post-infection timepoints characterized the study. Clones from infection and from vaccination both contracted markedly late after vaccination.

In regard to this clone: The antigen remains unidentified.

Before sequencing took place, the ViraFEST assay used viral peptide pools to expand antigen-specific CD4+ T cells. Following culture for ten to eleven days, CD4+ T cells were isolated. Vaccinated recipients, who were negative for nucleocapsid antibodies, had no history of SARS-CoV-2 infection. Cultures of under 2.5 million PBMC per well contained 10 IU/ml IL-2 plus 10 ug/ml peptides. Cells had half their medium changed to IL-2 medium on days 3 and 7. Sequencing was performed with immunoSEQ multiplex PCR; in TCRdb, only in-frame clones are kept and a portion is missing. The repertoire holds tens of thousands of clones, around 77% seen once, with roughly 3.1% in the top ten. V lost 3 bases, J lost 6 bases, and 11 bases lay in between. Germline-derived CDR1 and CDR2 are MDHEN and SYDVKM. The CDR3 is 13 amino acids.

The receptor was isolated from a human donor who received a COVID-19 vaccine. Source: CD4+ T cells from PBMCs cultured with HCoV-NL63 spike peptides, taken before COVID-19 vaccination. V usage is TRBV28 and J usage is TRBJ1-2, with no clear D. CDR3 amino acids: CASSLRQHDGYTF. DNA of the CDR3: TGTGCCAGCAGTTTGCGGCAACATGATGGCTACACCTTC.